The rows below give T cell receptor beta chains drawn from one sample of a study of tumor and adjacent non-tumor tissue in lung cancer. TCRdb passed the multiplex PCR reads through MiXCR, listing each CDR3 protein once. Of 100,000 to 120,000 distinct CDR3 sequences listed, 75% to 90% were seen once; the top ten hold approximately 22%. Sequenced material: lung tumor tissue. The receptors shown here come from a man aged 70 or older with non-small cell lung cancer. Both conserved end residues are part of each CDR3. Fields, in order: V gene, J gene, clone size, D gene, CDR3 DNA, CDR3 protein. D genes are given only for firm matches. Some rows mark clone size as missing; the rest say once, few, many or name a class of expanded clone.

V gene: TRBV29-1
J gene: TRBJ2-2
clone size: .
D gene: .
CDR3 DNA: TGCACCGTTGGGGGAAGCGGGGAGCTGTTTTTT
CDR3 protein: CTVGGSGELFF

V gene: TRBV10-3
J gene: TRBJ2-2
clone size: .
D gene: TRBD1
CDR3 DNA: TGTGCCTTCCGTGGGGTCGACAGGGACACCGGGGAGCTGTTTTTT
CDR3 protein: CAFRGVDRDTGELFF

V gene: TRBV7-9
J gene: TRBJ1-1
clone size: .
D gene: .
CDR3 DNA: TGTGCCAGCAGTCACAGGGATTTTGAAGCTTTCTTT
CDR3 protein: CASSHRDFEAFF

V gene: TRBV6-1
J gene: TRBJ2-2
clone size: once
D gene: .
CDR3 DNA: TGTGCCAGCAGCTTAGGGGGGGCGTTCACCGGAGAGCTGTTTTTT
CDR3 protein: CASSLGGAFTGELFF

V gene: TRBV5-4
J gene: TRBJ2-3
clone size: .
D gene: .
CDR3 DNA: TGTGCCAGCAGCCTTGCCCAGGCCACAGATACGCAGTATTTC
CDR3 protein: CASSLAQATDTQYF

V gene: TRBV12-3/TRBV12-4
J gene: TRBJ2-2
clone size: few
D gene: .
CDR3 DNA: TGTGCCAGCACCGCTTACAACGGGGAGTTGTTATTT
CDR3 protein: CASTAYNGELLF

V gene: TRBV11-3
J gene: TRBJ1-1
clone size: .
D gene: .
CDR3 DNA: TGTGCCAGCAGCTTAGAAGGTCAGAGGAACACTGAAGCTTTATTT
CDR3 protein: CASSLEGQRNTEALF

V gene: TRBV20-1
J gene: TRBJ2-7
clone size: .
D gene: .
CDR3 DNA: TGCAGTACTAGTGGAGGACAGTCCCCTTACGAGCAGTACTTC
CDR3 protein: CSTSGGQSPYEQYF

V gene: TRBV20-1
J gene: TRBJ2-1
clone size: many
D gene: .
CDR3 DNA: TGCAGTGCTAGAGCGGGACAATCCTTCAATGAGCAGTTCTTC
CDR3 protein: CSARAGQSFNEQFF

V gene: TRBV10-3
J gene: TRBJ2-7
clone size: few
D gene: .
CDR3 DNA: TGTGCCATCATGGAGACAGGCTTCTACGAGCAATACTTC
CDR3 protein: CAIMETGFYEQYF

V gene: TRBV28
J gene: TRBJ2-5
clone size: .
D gene: .
CDR3 DNA: TGTGCCAGTAGCTGGAGGGTGGGATGGGTAGAGACACAGTACTTC
CDR3 protein: CASSWRVGWVETQYF

V gene: TRBV28
J gene: TRBJ1-2
clone size: few
D gene: .
CDR3 DNA: TGTGCCGGCAGTTTTGGCAGGGGATTGGGCTACACCTTC
CDR3 protein: CAGSFGRGLGYTF

V gene: TRBV4-1
J gene: TRBJ2-5
clone size: .
D gene: TRBD2
CDR3 DNA: TGCGCCAGCAACCAGGATTGGGGGGGAGAAACCCAGTACTTC
CDR3 protein: CASNQDWGGETQYF

V gene: TRBV28
J gene: TRBJ1-2
clone size: .
D gene: TRBD1
CDR3 DNA: TGTGACAGCAGGACGACAGGGAACGATGGCTACACCTTC
CDR3 protein: CDSRTTGNDGYTF

V gene: TRBV5-6
J gene: TRBJ1-2
clone size: .
D gene: .
CDR3 DNA: TGTACCAGCAGCAGAATCGACAGAGCTAACTATAGCTACATCTTC
CDR3 protein: CTSSRIDRANYSYIF

V gene: TRBV6-5
J gene: TRBJ2-1
clone size: .
D gene: TRBD2
CDR3 DNA: TGTGCCAGCAGTTACGTCGGCGGGAGAAGGGATAATGAGCACTTCTTC
CDR3 protein: CASSYVGGRRDNEHFF

V gene: TRBV5-8
J gene: TRBJ2-3
clone size: many
D gene: .
CDR3 DNA: TGTGCCAGCAGCAAAGGGACTTCGGGAGATACGCAGTATTTT
CDR3 protein: CASSKGTSGDTQYF

V gene: TRBV11-2
J gene: TRBJ2-5
clone size: many
D gene: .
CDR3 DNA: TGTGCCAGCAGCCCCAACCGCCCCGGGGAGACCCAGTACTTC
CDR3 protein: CASSPNRPGETQYF

V gene: TRBV6-5
J gene: TRBJ2-7
clone size: .
D gene: TRBD1
CDR3 DNA: TGTGACAGCACCGCATCATGGACAGGGGGCTCGAGGCAGTACTTC
CDR3 protein: CDSTASWTGGSRQYF

V gene: TRBV6-5
J gene: TRBJ2-7
clone size: once
D gene: TRBD2
CDR3 DNA: TGTGCCGTCGGAAGGAGACTAGCAGCTTCTTATGAGCATTACTTC
CDR3 protein: CAVGRRLAASYEHYF

V gene: TRBV6-1
J gene: TRBJ2-2
clone size: .
D gene: TRBD2
CDR3 DNA: TGTACCAGCAGTTCTAGCGGGAGGGCAACCACCGGGGGGCTGTTTTTT
CDR3 protein: CTSSSSGRATTGGLFF

V gene: TRBV10-2
J gene: TRBJ1-1
clone size: .
D gene: TRBD1
CDR3 DNA: TGCGCCAGGAGGGACAGGAGCTCTGAAGCTTTCTTT
CDR3 protein: CARRDRSSEAFF

V gene: TRBV5-5
J gene: TRBJ1-1
clone size: .
D gene: .
CDR3 DNA: TGCGCCAGCACGGGACTGGTCCTGGGCACTGAAGCTTTCTTT
CDR3 protein: CASTGLVLGTEAFF

V gene: TRBV10-1
J gene: TRBJ2-2
clone size: .
D gene: TRBD1
CDR3 DNA: TGCACCAGCAGTGGAAACAGGGGGTCGGACACCGAGGAGCTGTTTTTT
CDR3 protein: CTSSGNRGSDTEELFF

V gene: TRBV11-2
J gene: TRBJ2-1
clone size: .
D gene: TRBD2
CDR3 DNA: TGTGCCAGCAGCTCGACTAGCGGGAGGAGTTACAATGAGCAGTTCTTC
CDR3 protein: CASSSTSGRSYNEQFF

V gene: TRBV5-6
J gene: TRBJ1-2
clone size: .
D gene: .
CDR3 DNA: TGTGCCAGCAGGAGAATCGACAGAACTAAATATGCCTACACCTTC
CDR3 protein: CASRRIDRTKYAYTF

V gene: TRBV6-5
J gene: TRBJ2-5
clone size: .
D gene: .
CDR3 DNA: TGTGCCGGCAGACGTACTAGATCCGAGACCAAGTACTTC
CDR3 protein: CAGRRTRSETKYF

V gene: TRBV11-2
J gene: TRBJ1-6
clone size: .
D gene: TRBD1
CDR3 DNA: TGTGCCAGTTATATGACAGGGGGACATTCATCCCTCCACTTT
CDR3 protein: CASYMTGGHSSLHF

V gene: TRBV29-1
J gene: TRBJ1-4
clone size: once
D gene: .
CDR3 DNA: TGCAGCGTTGAAGACGGAATTAATGAAAAAGTGTTTTTT
CDR3 protein: CSVEDGINEKVFF

V gene: TRBV11-3
J gene: TRBJ2-1
clone size: .
D gene: TRBD2
CDR3 DNA: TGTCCCAGCAGCTTAGATAGCGATATGGGACTAGCAGGAGTGGGGAATGAGCAGTTCTTC
CDR3 protein: CPSSLDSDMGLAGVGNEQFF

V gene: TRBV5-1
J gene: TRBJ2-5
clone size: .
D gene: TRBD2
CDR3 DNA: TGCGCCAACAGCCTGTACCTCGGGGGGGGCCAAGAGACCCAGTACTTT
CDR3 protein: CANSLYLGGGQETQYF

V gene: TRBV5-4
J gene: TRBJ2-3
clone size: few
D gene: TRBD2
CDR3 DNA: TGTGCCAGCAACTCCCCAGTAGCGGGGGGGACAGATACGCAGTATTTT
CDR3 protein: CASNSPVAGGTDTQYF

V gene: TRBV29-1
J gene: TRBJ2-3
clone size: few
D gene: TRBD2
CDR3 DNA: TGCAGCGTCAATAGTCTAGCGGGAAGCACAGGTACGCAGTATTTT
CDR3 protein: CSVNSLAGSTGTQYF

V gene: TRBV12-3/TRBV12-4
J gene: TRBJ1-1
clone size: .
D gene: TRBD1
CDR3 DNA: TGCGCCAGTAGTTTTTACGGGGACAGGGAGAGAAGTGAAGCTTTCTTT
CDR3 protein: CASSFYGDRERSEAFF

V gene: TRBV12-3/TRBV12-4
J gene: TRBJ2-5
clone size: many
D gene: .
CDR3 DNA: TGTGCCAGCAGTCTCACTCCGGGACCTGAAGAGACCCAGTACTTC
CDR3 protein: CASSLTPGPEETQYF

V gene: TRBV4-2
J gene: TRBJ1-1
clone size: once
D gene: TRBD1
CDR3 DNA: TGTGCAAGGAGCCAAGCCGACGGGACAGGGGGCACTGAAGCTTTCTTT
CDR3 protein: CARSQADGTGGTEAFF

V gene: TRBV20-1
J gene: TRBJ1-5
clone size: once
D gene: .
CDR3 DNA: TGCAGTGCCATCGACATGGGTAGCAATGAGCCCCAGCATTTT
CDR3 protein: CSAIDMGSNEPQHF

V gene: TRBV12-3/TRBV12-4
J gene: TRBJ1-6
clone size: .
D gene: .
CDR3 DNA: TGTGCCAGCAACACAGGACATCTACCAAATTCACCCCTCCAATTT
CDR3 protein: CASNTGHLPNSPLQF

V gene: TRBV6-2/TRBV6-3
J gene: TRBJ1-5
clone size: .
D gene: .
CDR3 DNA: TGTGCCAGCAGTTACCCGATGACAGAAGGCCACCGGGATACGCAGCATTTT
CDR3 protein: CASSYPMTEGHRDTQHF

V gene: TRBV28
J gene: TRBJ2-7
clone size: .
D gene: .
CDR3 DNA: TGTGCCAGCAGTTTGTCTACGTCCGGTTACGAGCAGTACTTC
CDR3 protein: CASSLSTSGYEQYF

V gene: TRBV29-1
J gene: TRBJ2-5
clone size: once
D gene: .
CDR3 DNA: TGCAGCGTAGCCGACAGGTTCCGAGATACCCAGTACTTC
CDR3 protein: CSVADRFRDTQYF

V gene: TRBV11-2
J gene: TRBJ2-7
clone size: few
D gene: .
CDR3 DNA: TGTGTCAGCAGCTTAGGCCTCGGGCAGTACTTC
CDR3 protein: CVSSLGLGQYF

V gene: TRBV6-5
J gene: TRBJ2-4
clone size: .
D gene: .
CDR3 DNA: TGTCCCAGCAGTTACGGAGCAGGCAAAAATATTCAGTATTTC
CDR3 protein: CPSSYGAGKNIQYF

V gene: TRBV14
J gene: TRBJ1-2
clone size: .
D gene: .
CDR3 DNA: TGTGCCAGCAGCCAATGTCGTTATGGCTACACATTC
CDR3 protein: CASSQCRYGYTF

V gene: TRBV11-2
J gene: TRBJ2-1
clone size: .
D gene: .
CDR3 DNA: TGTGCCAGCAGCTTACATGTGCGGGACCGCGTCTCCTATAATGAGCAGTTCTTC
CDR3 protein: CASSLHVRDRVSYNEQFF

V gene: TRBV10-3
J gene: TRBJ1-5
clone size: .
D gene: TRBD1
CDR3 DNA: TGTGTTATCGGAAGAGGGGGCGTATCTGGCAATCAGCCCCAGCATTTT
CDR3 protein: CVIGRGGVSGNQPQHF

V gene: TRBV20-1
J gene: TRBJ2-3
clone size: .
D gene: .
CDR3 DNA: TGCAGTGCTAGGGTTACTCATGCCACAGGGTCAGATACGCAGTATTTT
CDR3 protein: CSARVTHATGSDTQYF

V gene: TRBV20-1
J gene: TRBJ1-6
clone size: .
D gene: .
CDR3 DNA: TGCAGTGCTAGAGTTGCGTGGAGATCCTATAATTCACCCCTCCACTTT
CDR3 protein: CSARVAWRSYNSPLHF

V gene: TRBV9
J gene: TRBJ1-2
clone size: .
D gene: .
CDR3 DNA: TGTGCCAGCAGCGTACCCCGGGGGAAGGCTAACCATGGCTACACCTTC
CDR3 protein: CASSVPRGKANHGYTF

V gene: TRBV18
J gene: TRBJ2-7
clone size: .
D gene: TRBD2
CDR3 DNA: TGTGCCAGCTTACCACCGGGACTAGCGGGAGGGAACTACGAGCAGTACTTC
CDR3 protein: CASLPPGLAGGNYEQYF

V gene: TRBV10-3
J gene: TRBJ1-5
clone size: .
D gene: .
CDR3 DNA: TGTGTCATCAGTGAACCTGGCGGACAGCGAGTATATCAGCCCCAGCATTTT
CDR3 protein: CVISEPGGQRVYQPQHF

V gene: TRBV5-1
J gene: TRBJ2-1
clone size: .
D gene: .
CDR3 DNA: TGTGCCAACAGTATACTGGGGGCCTACAATGAGCAGTTCTTC
CDR3 protein: CANSILGAYNEQFF

V gene: TRBV6-2/TRBV6-3
J gene: TRBJ2-7
clone size: once
D gene: .
CDR3 DNA: TGTGCCAGTAGACCCTCAGGGTGCCGGGCGACCGAGCAGTACTTC
CDR3 protein: CASRPSGCRATEQYF

V gene: TRBV28
J gene: TRBJ2-5
clone size: .
D gene: .
CDR3 DNA: TGTGCCAGCAGCAGAACCGAGACCCCCGAGCAAGAGACCCAGTACTTC
CDR3 protein: CASSRTETPEQETQYF

V gene: TRBV11-3
J gene: TRBJ1-1
clone size: .
D gene: .
CDR3 DNA: TGTGCCAGCAGCTTATTCAGCATCAGGATGGACAGTGAAGTTTTCTTT
CDR3 protein: CASSLFSIRMDSEVFF

V gene: TRBV6-5
J gene: TRBJ2-2
clone size: .
D gene: .
CDR3 DNA: TGTGCCAGCAGGTATCTCCGAGGGGCCGCCGGGGAGCTGTTTTTT
CDR3 protein: CASRYLRGAAGELFF

V gene: TRBV20-1
J gene: TRBJ2-3
clone size: .
D gene: TRBD1
CDR3 DNA: TGCAGTGGCCAACCGGGACAGAACACAGATACGCAGTTTTTT
CDR3 protein: CSGQPGQNTDTQFF

V gene: TRBV12-3/TRBV12-4
J gene: TRBJ2-7
clone size: .
D gene: .
CDR3 DNA: TGTGCCAGCAGTCTAGGACAAGGAAGGAACTACGAGCAGTACTTC
CDR3 protein: CASSLGQGRNYEQYF